This T cell receptor (beta chain) was recorded in a study of blood T cell repertoires in COVID-19. Assay used: immunoSEQ multiplex PCR; TCRdb lists only in-frame clones, some missing. This sample carries tens of thousands of clones, around nine tenths of them seen once, and the ten largest clones take about 8.9%. The J segment lost 5 bases and the V segment lost 5 bases, leaving 16 bases of the junction unmatched. Germline lookup yields CDR1 SGHTA and CDR2 FQGNSA. This CDR3 has 17 residues. V is TRBV7-2 and J is TRBJ2-5; 8 bases fit TRBD2. The TCR originated in a human donor in a cohort sampled during active COVID-19. The specimen sequenced was peripheral blood. This CDR3 reads CASSVGLAGPSGETQYF. CDR3 bases: TGTGCCAGCAGCGTAGGTCTAGCGGGTCCTAGCGGGGAGACCCAGTACTTC.